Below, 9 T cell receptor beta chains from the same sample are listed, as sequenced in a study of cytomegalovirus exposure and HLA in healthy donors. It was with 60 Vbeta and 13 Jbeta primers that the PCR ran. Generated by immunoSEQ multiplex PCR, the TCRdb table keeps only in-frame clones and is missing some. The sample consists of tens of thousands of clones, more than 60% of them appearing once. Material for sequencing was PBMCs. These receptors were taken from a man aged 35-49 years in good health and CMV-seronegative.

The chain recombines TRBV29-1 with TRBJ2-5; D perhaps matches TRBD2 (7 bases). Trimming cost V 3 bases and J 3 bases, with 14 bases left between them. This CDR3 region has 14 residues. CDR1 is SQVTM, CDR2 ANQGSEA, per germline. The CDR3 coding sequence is TGCAGCGTTGACGCGGGGGCGCTTAAAGAGACCCAGTACTTC. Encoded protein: CSVDAGALKETQYF.

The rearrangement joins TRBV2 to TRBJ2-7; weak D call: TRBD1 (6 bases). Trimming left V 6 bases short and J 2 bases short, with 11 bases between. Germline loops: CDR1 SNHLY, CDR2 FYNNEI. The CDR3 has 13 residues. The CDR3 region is CASRGTLTYEQYF. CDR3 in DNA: TGTGCCAGCAGGGGGACACTGACCTACGAGCAGTACTTC. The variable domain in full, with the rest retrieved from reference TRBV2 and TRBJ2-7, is EPEVTQTPSHQVTQMGQEVILRCVPISNHLYFYWYRQILGQKVEFLVSFYNNEISEKSEIFDDQFSVERPDGSNFTLKIRSTKLEDSAMYFCASRGTLTYEQYFGPGTRLTVT.

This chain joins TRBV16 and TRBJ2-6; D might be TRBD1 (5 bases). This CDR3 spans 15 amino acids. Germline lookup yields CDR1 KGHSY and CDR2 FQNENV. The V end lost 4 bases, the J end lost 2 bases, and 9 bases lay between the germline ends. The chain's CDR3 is CASSPRAAGANVLTF. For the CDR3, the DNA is TGTGCCAGCAGCCCCAGGGCGGCTGGGGCCAACGTCCTGACTTTC. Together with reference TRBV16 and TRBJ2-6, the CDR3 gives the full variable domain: GEEVAQTPKHLVRGEGQKAKLYCAPIKGHSYVFWYQQVLKNEFKFLISFQNENVFDETGMPKERFSAKCLPNSPCSLEIQATKLEDSAVYFCASSPRAAGANVLTFGAGSRLTVL.

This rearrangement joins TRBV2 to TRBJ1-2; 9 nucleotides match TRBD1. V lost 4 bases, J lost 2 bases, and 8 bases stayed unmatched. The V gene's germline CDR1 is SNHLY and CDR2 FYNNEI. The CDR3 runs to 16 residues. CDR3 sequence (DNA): TGTGCCAGCAGTGGAACGAGACAGGGGGTCAACTATGGCTACACCTTC. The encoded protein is CASSGTRQGVNYGYTF.

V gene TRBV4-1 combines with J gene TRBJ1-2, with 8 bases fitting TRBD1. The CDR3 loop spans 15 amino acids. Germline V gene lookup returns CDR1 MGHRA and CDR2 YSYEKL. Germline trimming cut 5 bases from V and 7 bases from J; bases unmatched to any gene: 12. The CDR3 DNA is TGCGCCAGCAGCAACCGGGACAGGTTGCACTCTGGCTACACCTTC. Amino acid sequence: CASSNRDRLHSGYTF.

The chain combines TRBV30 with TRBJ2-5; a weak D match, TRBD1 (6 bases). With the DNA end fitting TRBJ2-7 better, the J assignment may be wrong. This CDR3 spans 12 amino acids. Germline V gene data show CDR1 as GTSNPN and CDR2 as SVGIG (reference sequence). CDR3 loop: CAWGRGYYEQYF. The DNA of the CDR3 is TGTGCCTGGGGCAGGGGTTACTACGAGCAGTACTTC.

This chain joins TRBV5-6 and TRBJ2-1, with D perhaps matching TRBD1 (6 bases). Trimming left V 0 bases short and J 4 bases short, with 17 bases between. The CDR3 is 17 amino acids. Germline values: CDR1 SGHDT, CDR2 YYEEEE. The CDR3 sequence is CASSLGLAAGAYNEQFF. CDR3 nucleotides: TGTGCCAGCAGCTTGGGACTCGCGGCAGGGGCTTACAATGAGCAGTTCTTC. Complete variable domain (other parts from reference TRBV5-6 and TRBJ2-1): DAGVTQSPTHLIKTRGQQVTLRCSPKSGHDTVSWYQQALGQGPQFIFQYYEEEERQRGNFPDRFSGHQFPNYSSELNVNALLLGDSALYLCASSLGLAAGAYNEQFFGPGTRLTVL.

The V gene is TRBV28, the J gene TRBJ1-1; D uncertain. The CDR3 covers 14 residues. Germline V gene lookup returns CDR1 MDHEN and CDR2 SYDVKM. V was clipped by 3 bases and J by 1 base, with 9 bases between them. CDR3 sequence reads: CASSLGSTNTEAFF. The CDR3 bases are TGTGCCAGCAGTTTGGGCTCCACGAACACTGAAGCTTTCTTT.

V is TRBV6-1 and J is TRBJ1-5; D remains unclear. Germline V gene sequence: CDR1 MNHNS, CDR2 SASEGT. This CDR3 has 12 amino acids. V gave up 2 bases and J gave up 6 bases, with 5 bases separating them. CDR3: CASSENLQPQHF. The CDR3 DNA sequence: TGTGCCAGCAGTGAAAATCTTCAGCCCCAGCATTTT.